Described below is a single TCR beta chain sequence and its context. The antigen is not known. The data originate from a study of shared clonotypes between healthy human individuals. Turning to the study itself: Two female and a few male donors aged 18 to 49 were enrolled. The study, taken as a whole, reports: As a rule, naive subsets had a larger estimated richness than memory subsets. Few donors restricted represented genetic and exposure-history diversity.

Genomic DNA of each subset was evenly split across several immunoSEQ plates. Generated by immunoSEQ multiplex PCR, the TCRdb table keeps only in-frame clones and is missing some. The sample lists approximately 620,000 clones, more than 95% seen once, with around 0.058% in the top ten. The CDR3 has 14 residues. Germline CDR1 reads LNHDA; CDR2 reads SQIVND (reference sequence). The V end lost 1 base, the J end lost 2 bases, and 3 bases lay between the germline ends. The chain uses TRBV19 and TRBJ2-6; D gene unclear. The sample comprised naive CD4+ T cells sorted from blood. Sample subset: CD45RA+ positively selected. The receptor was derived from a young woman in good health. CDR3: CASSIGAGANVLTF. CDR3 sequence (DNA): TGTGCCAGTAGTATAGGCGCTGGGGCCAACGTCCTGACTTTC.